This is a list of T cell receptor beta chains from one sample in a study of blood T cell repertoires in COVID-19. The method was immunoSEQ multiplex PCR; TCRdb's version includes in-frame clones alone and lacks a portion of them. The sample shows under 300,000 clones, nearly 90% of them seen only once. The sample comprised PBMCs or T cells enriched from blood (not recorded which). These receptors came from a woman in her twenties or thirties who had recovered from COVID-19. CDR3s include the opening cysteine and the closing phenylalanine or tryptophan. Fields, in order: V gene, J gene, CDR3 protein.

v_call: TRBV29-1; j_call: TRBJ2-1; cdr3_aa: CSVVSGRGRNEQFF
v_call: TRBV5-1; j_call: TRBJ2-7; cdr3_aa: CASSSDGQIYDEQYF
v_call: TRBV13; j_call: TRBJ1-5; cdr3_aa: CASSVQNQPQHF
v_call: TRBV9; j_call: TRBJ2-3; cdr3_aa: CASSVARAGGSNTDTQYF
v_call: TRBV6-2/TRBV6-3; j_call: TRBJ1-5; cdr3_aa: CASSPTGGINQPQHF
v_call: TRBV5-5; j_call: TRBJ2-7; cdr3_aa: CASSPPGGPYEQYF
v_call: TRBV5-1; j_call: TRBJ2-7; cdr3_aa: CASSLTGKPYEQYF
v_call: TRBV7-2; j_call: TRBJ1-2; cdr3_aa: CASSLGPANYGYTF
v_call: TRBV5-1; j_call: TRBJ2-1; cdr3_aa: CASSRSDPKYNEQFF
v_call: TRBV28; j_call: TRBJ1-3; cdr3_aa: CASSLRGSGNTIYF
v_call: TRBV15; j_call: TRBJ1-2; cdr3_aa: CATSRGIGTSLPGGGYTF
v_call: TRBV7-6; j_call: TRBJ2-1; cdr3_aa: CASSLESRQGIGNEQFF
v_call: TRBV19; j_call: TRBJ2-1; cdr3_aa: CATTGGRGTDEQFF
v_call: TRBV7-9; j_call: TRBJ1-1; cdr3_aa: CASSPTNLNTEAFF
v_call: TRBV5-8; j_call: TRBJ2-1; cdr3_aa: CASSLAGTYNEQFF
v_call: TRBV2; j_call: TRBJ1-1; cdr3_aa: CASTQNTEAFF
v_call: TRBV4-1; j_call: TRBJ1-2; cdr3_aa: CASSQDPGGDYGYTF
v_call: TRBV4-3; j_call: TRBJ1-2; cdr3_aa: CASSQGLGGKLLGGYTF
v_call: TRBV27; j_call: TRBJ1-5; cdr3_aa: CASSPRDRAFEPQHF
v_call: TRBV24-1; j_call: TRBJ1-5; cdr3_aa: CATSTGRGQPQHF
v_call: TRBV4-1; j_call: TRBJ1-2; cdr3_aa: CASSQYRGWDYGYTF
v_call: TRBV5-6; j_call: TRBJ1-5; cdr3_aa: CASSFSGTASNQPQHF
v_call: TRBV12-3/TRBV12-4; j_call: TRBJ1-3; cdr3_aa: CAIRRQGGNTIYF
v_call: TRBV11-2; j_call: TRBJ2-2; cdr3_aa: CASSPYGVPGELFF
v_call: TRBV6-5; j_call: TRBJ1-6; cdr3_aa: CASTISGPVFPLHF
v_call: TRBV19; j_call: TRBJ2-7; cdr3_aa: CASSINPTSGIYEQYF
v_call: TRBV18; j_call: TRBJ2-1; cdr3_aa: CASSPRLINLDSYNEQFF
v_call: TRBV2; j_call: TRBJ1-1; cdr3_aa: CAITGQLNTEAFF
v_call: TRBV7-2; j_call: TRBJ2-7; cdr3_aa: CASKLGGGAPYEQYF
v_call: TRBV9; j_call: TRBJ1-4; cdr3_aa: CASSAPRANEKLFF
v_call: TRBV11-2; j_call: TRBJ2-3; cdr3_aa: CASSSDRVRDTQYF
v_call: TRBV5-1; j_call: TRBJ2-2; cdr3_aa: CASSLGPFTSVGELFF
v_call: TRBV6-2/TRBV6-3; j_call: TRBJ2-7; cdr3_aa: CASSSHRDRGRPDSYEQYF
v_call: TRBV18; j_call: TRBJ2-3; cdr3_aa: CASSPLSFTRTDTQYF
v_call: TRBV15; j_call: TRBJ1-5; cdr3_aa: CATSRDRNNQPQHF
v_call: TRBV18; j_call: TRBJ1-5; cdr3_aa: CASSPGTVQNQPQHF
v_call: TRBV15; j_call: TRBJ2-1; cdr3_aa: CATSSGQPAYNEQFF
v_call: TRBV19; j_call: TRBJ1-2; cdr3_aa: CASSTTGTPNYGYTF
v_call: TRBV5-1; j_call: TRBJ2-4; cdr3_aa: CASSPDRGRIQYF
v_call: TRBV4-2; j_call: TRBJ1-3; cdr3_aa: CASSQAQGAGNTIYF
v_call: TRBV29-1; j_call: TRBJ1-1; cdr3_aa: CSAAAPTGGITEAFF
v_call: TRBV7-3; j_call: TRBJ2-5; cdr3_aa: CASSSAGRGETQYF
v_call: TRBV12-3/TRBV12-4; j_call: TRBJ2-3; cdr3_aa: CASSFEDTQYF
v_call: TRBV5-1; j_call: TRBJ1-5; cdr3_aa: CASSLDPGGNNQPQHF
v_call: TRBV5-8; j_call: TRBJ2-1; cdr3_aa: CASSLVSRLGDNEQFF
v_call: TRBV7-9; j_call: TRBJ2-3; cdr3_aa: CASSLDAGGVDTQYF
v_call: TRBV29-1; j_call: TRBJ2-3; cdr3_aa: CSVRASGGLTDTQYF
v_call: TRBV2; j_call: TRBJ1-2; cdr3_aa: CASSDIRVGYGYTF
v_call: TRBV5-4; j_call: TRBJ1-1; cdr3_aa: CASSLGTVMNTEAFF
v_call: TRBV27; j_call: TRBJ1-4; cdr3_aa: CASSQRPSTNEKLFF
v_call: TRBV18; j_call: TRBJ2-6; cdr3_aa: CASSPVNGQGASGANVLTF
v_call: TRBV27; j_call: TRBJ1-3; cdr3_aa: CASSLRGVPAGNTIYF